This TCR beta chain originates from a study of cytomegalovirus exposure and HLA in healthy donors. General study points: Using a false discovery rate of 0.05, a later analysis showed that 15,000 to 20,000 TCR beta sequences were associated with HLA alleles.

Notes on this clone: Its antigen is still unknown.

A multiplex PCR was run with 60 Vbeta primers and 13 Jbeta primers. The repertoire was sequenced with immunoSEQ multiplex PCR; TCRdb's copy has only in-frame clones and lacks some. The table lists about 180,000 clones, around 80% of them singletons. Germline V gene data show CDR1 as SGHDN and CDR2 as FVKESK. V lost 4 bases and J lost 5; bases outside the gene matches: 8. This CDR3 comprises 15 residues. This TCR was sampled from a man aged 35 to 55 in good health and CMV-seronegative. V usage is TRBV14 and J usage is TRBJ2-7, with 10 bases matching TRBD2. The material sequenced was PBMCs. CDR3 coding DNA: TGTGCCAGCAGCCTCCGACTAGCGGGTACGGACGAGCAGTACTTC. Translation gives CASSLRLAGTDEQYF.